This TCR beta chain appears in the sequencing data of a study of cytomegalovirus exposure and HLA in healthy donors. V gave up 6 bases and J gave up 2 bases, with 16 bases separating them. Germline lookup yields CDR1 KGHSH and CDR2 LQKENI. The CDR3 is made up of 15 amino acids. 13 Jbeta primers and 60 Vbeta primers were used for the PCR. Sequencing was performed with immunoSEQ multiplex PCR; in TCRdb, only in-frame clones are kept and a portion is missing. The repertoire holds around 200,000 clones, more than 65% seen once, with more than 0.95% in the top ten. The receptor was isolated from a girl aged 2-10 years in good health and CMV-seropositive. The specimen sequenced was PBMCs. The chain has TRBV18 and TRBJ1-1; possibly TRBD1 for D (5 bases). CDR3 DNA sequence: TGTGCCAGCTCCCCTTCTTCGGACATAAACACTGAAGCTTTCTTT. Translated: CASSPSSDINTEAFF.